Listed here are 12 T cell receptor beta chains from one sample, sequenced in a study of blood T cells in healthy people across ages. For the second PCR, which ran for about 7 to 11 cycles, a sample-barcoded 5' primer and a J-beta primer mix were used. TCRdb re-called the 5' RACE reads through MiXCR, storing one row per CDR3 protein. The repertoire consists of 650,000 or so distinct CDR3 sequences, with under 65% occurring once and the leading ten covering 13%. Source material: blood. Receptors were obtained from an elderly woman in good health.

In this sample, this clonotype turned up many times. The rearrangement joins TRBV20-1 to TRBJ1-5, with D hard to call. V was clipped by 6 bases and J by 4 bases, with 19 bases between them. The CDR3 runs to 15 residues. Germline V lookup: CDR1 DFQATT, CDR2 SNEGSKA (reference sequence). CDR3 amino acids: CSATPPTDTNQPQHF. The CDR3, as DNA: TGCAGTGCCACCCCACCGACGGATACAAATCAGCCCCAGCATTTT.

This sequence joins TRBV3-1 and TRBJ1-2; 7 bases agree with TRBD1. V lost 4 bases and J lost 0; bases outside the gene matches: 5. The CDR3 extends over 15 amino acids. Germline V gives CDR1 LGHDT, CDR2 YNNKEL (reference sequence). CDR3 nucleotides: TGTGCCAGCAGCCGAGGGGGCCCGGCTAACTATGGCTACACCTTC. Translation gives CASSRGGPANYGYTF.

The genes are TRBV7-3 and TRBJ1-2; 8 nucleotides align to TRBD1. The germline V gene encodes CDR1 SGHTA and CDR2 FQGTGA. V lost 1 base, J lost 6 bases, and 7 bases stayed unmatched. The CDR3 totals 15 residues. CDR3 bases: TGTGCCAGCAGCTTAAGTCAGGGGGCATTTAATGGCTACACCTTC. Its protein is CASSLSQGAFNGYTF. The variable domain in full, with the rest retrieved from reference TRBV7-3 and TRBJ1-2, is GAGVSQTPSNKVTEKGKYVELRCDPISGHTALYWYRQSLGQGPEFLIYFQGTGAADDSGLPNDRFFAVRPEGSVSTLKIQRTERGDSAVYLCASSLSQGAFNGYTFGSGTRLTVV.

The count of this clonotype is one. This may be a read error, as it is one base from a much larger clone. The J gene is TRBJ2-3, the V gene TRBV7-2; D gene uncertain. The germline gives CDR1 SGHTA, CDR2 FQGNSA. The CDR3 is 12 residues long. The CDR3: CASSPYKDTRYF. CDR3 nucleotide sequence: TGTGCCAGCAGCCCCTATAAGGATACGCGGTATTTT.

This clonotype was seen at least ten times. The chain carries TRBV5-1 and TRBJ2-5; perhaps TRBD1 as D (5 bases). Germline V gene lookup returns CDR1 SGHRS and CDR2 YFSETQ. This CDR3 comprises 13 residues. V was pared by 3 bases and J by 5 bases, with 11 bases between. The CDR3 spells CASSWGSGETQYF. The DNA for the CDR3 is TGCGCCAGCAGCTGGGGCTCCGGGGAGACCCAGTACTTC.

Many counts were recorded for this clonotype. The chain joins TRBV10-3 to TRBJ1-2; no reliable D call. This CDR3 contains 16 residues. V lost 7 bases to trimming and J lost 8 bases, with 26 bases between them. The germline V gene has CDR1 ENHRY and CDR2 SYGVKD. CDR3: CAIKDPSGEDWRGYTF. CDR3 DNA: TGTGCCATCAAAGATCCATCCGGGGAGGATTGGCGCGGCTACACCTTC.

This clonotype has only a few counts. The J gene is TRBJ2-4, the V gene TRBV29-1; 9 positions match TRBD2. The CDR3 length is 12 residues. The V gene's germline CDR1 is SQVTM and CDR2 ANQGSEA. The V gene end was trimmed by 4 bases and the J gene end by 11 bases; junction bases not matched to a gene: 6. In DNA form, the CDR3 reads TGCAGCGTTGCTGTAGCGGGGGCTCTTCAGTACTTC. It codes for CSVAVAGALQYF. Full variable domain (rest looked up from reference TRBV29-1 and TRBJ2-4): SAVISQKPSRDICQRGTSLTIQCQVDSQVTMMFWYRQQPGQSLTLIATANQGSEATYESGFVIDKFPISRPNLTFSTLTVSNMSPEDSSIYLCSVAVAGALQYFGAGTRLSVL.

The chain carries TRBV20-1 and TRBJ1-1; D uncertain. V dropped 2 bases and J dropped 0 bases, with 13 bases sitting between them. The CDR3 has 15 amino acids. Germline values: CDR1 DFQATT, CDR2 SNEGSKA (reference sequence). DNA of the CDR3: TGCAGTGCTAGAAAACAGTCAGGAGTGAACACTGAAGCTTTCTTT. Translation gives CSARKQSGVNTEAFF.

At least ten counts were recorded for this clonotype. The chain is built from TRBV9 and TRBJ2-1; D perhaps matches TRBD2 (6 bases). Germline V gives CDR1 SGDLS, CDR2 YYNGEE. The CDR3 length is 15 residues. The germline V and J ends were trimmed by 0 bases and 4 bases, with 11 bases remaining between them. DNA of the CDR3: TGTGCCAGCAGCGTAGGGGCGGGGCCTTACAATGAGCAGTTCTTC. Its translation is CASSVGAGPYNEQFF.

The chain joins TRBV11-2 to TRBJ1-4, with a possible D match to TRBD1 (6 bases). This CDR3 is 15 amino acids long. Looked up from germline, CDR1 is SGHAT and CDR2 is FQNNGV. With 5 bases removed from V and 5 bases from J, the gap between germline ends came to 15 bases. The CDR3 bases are TGTGCCAGCAGCAACAGGGACGGATTGAATGAAAAACTGTTTTTT. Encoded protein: CASSNRDGLNEKLFF.

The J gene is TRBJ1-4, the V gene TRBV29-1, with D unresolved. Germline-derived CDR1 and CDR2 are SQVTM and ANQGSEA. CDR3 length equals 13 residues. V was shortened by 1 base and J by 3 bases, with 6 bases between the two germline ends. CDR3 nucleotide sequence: TGCAGCGTTGAAGGGGTCTCTAATGAAAAACTGTTTTTT. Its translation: CSVEGVSNEKLFF.

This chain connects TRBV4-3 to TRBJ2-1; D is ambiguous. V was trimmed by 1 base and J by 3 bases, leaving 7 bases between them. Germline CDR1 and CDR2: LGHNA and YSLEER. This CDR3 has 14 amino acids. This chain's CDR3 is CASSQGVSYNEQFF. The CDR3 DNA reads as TGCGCCAGCAGCCAAGGAGTCAGCTACAATGAGCAGTTCTTC.